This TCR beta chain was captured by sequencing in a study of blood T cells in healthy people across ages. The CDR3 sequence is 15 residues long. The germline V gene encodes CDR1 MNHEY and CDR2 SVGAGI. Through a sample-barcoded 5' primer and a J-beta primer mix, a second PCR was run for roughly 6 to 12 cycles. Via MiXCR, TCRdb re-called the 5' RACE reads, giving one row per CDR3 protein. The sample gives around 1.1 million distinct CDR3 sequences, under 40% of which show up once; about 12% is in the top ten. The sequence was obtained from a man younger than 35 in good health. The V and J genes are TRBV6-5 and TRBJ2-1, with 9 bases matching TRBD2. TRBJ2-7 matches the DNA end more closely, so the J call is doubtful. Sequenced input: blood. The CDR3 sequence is CASSSGTSSYNEQYF. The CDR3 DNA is TGTGCCAGCAGTTCCGGGACTAGCTCCTACAATGAGCAGTACTTC.